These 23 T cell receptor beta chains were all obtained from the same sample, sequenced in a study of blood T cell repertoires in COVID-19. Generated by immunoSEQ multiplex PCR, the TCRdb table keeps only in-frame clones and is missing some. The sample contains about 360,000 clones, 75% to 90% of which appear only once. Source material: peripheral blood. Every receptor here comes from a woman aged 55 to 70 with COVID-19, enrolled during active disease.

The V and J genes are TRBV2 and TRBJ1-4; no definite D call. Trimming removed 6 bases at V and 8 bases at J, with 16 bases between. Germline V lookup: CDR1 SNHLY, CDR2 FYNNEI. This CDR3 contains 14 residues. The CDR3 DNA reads TGTGCCAGCAGGGTTACACCCATGGGCGAAAAACTGTTTTTT. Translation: CASRVTPMGEKLFF.

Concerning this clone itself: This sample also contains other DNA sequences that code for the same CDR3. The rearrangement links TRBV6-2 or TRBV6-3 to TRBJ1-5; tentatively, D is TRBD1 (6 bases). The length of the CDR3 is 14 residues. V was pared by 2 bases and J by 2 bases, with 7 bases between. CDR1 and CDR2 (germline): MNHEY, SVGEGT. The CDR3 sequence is CASSYRTGNQPQHF. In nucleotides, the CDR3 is TGTGCCAGCAGTTACCGGACAGGCAATCAGCCCCAGCATTTT.

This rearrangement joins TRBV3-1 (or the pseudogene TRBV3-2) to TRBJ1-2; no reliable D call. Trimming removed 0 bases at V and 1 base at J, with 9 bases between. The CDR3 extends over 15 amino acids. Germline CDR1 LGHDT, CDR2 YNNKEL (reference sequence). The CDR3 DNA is TGTGCCAGCAGCCAAGAGCCGCCAGGTAACTATGGCTACACCTTC. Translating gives CASSQEPPGNYGYTF.

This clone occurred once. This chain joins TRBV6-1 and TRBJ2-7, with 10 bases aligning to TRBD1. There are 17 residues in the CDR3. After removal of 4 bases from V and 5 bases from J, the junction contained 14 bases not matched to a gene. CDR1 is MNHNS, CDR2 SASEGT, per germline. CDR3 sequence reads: CASSAILRDRGKDEQYF. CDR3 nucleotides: TGTGCCAGCAGTGCAATCCTTCGGGACAGGGGTAAAGACGAGCAGTACTTC.

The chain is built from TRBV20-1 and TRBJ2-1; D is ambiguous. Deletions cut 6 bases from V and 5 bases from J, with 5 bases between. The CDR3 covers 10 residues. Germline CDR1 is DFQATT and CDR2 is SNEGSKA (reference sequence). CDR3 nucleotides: TGCAGTGCCAAAAACAATGAGCAGTTCTTC. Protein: CSAKNNEQFF.

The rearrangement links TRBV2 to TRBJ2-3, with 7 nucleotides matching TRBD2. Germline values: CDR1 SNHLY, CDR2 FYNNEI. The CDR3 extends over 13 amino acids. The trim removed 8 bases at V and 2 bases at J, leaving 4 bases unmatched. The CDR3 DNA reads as TGTGCCAGCGGGGGGGTTTTCACAGATACGCAGTATTTT. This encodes CASGGVFTDTQYF.

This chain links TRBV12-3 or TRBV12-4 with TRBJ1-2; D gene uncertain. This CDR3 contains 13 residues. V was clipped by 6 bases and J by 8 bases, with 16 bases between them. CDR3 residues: CASRDPYVRGYTF. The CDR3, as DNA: TGTGCCAGCAGAGACCCCTACGTGAGGGGCTACACCTTC.

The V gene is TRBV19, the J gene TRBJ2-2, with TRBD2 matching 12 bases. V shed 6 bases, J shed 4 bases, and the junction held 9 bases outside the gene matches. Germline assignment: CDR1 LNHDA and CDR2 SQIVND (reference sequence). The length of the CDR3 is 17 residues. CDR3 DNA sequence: TGTGCCAGTAGGAGTCTAGCGGGGGGGTACTTCACCGGGGAGCTGTTTTTT. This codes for CASRSLAGGYFTGELFF.

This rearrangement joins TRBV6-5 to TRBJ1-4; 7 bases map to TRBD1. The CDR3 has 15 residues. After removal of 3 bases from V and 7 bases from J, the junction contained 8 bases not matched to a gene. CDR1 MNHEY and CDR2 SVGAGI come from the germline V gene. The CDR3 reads CASSYKDRRGEKLFF. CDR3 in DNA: TGTGCCAGCAGTTATAAGGACAGGCGTGGTGAAAAACTGTTTTTT.

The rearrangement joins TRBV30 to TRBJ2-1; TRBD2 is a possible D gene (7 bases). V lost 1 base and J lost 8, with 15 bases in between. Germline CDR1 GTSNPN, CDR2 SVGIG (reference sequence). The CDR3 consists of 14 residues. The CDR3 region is CAWSGGGGSHEQFF. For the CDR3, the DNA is TGTGCCTGGAGTGGGGGCGGGGGCTCCCATGAGCAGTTCTTC. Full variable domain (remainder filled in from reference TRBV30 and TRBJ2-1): SQTIHQWPATLVQPVGSPLSLECTVEGTSNPNLYWYRQAAGRGLQLLFYSVGIGQISSEVPQNLSASRPQDRQFILSSKKLLLSDSGFYLCAWSGGGGSHEQFFGPGTRLTVL.

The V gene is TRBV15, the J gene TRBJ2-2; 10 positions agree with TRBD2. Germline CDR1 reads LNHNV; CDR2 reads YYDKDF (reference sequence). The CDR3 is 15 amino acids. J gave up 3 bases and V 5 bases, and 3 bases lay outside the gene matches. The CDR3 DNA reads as TGTGCCACCAGCGAGCGGGGGGGTTACACCGGGGAGCTGTTTTTT. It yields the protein CATSERGGYTGELFF.

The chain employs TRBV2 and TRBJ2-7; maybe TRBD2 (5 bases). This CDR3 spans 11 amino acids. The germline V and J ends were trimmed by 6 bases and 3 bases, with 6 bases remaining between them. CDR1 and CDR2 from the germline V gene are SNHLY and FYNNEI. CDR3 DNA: TGTGCCAGCAGGGCGGGCTACGAGCAGTACTTC. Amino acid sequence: CASRAGYEQYF.

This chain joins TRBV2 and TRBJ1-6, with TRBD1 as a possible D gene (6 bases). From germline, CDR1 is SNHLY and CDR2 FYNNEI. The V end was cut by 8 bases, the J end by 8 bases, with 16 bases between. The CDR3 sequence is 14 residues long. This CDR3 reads CASAPGGADSPLHF. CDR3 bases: TGTGCCAGCGCGCCGGGGGGCGCGGATTCACCCCTCCACTTT.

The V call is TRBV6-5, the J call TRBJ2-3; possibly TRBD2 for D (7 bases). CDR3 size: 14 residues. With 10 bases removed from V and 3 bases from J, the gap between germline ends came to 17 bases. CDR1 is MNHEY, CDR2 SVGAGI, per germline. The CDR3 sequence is CATLLQGGTDTQYF. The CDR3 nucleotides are TGTGCCACCCTCTTACAGGGAGGGACAGATACGCAGTATTTT.

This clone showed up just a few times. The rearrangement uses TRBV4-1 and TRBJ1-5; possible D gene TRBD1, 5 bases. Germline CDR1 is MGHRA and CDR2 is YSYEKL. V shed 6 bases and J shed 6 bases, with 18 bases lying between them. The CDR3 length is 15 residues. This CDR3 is CASSRGTGSGQPQHF. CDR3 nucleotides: TGCGCCAGCAGTAGAGGGACTGGTTCGGGTCAGCCCCAGCATTTT.

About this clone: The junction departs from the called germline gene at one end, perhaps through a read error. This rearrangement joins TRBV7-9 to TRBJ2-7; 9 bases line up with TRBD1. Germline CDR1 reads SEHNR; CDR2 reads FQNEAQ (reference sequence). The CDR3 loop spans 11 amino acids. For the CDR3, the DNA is TGTGCCAGCAGCTTCCGGGACAGGGCTTTCTTC. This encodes CASSFRDRAFF.

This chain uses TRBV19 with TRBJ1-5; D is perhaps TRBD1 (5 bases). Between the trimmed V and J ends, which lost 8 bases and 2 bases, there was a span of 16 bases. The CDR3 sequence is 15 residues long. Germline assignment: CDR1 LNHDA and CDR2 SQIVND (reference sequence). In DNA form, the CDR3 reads TGTGCCAGTTTAAGCGGGGCCCGCGGCAATCAGCCCCAGCATTTT. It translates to CASLSGARGNQPQHF.

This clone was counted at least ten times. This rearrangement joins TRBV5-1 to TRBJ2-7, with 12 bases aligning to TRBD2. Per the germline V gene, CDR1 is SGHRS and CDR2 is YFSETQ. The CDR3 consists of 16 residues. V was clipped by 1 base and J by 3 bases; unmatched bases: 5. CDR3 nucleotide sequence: TGCGCCAGCAGCTTGAGACCGACTAGCGGGGGCTACGAGCAGTACTTC. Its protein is CASSLRPTSGGYEQYF.

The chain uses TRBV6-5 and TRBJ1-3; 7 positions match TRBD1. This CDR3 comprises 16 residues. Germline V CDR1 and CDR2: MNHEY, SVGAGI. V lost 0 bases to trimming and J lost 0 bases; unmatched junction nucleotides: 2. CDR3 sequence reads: CASSYSGQYSGNTIYF. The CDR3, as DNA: TGTGCCAGCAGTTACTCGGGACAGTACTCTGGAAACACCATATATTTT.

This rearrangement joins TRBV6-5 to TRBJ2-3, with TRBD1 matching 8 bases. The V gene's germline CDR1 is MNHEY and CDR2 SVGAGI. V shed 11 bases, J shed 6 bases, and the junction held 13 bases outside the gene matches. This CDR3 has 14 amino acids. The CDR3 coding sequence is TGTGCCGCCTGGCCTCACAGGGGGGTTGATACGCAGTATTTT. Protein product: CAAWPHRGVDTQYF.

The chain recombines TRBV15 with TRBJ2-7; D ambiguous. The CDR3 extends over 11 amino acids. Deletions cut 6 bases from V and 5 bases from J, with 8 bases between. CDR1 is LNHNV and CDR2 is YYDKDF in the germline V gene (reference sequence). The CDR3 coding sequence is TGTGCCACCAGTCAACGGGACGAGCAGTACTTC. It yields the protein CATSQRDEQYF.

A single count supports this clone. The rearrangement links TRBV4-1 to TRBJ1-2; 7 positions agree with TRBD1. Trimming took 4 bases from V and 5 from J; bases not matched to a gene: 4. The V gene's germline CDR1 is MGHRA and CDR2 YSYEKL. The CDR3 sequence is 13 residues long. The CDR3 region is CASSPDRQYGYTF. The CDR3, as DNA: TGCGCCAGCAGCCCGGACAGGCAATATGGCTACACCTTC.

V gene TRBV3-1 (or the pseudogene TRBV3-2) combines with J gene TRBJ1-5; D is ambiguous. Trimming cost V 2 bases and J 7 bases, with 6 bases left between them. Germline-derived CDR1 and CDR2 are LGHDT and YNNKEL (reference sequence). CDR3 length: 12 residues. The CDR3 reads CASSQREQPQHF. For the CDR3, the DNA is TGTGCCAGCAGCCAACGGGAACAGCCCCAGCATTTT.